Listed here are 26 T cell receptor beta chains from one sample, sequenced in a study of T cells in localized non-small cell lung cancer. The table came from immunoSEQ multiplex PCR; TCRdb's copy has only in-frame clones and leaves some out. The table has around 29,000 clones, around 93% seen once. The sequencing used peripheral blood, collected before any cancer treatment. These receptors were taken from an older female donor with stage I lung adenocarcinoma.

This chain links TRBV7-9 with TRBJ2-3, with D tentatively TRBD2 (6 bases). Trimming pared 7 bases from V and 2 bases from J, leaving 16 bases between. This CDR3 has 15 amino acids. Germline CDR1 is SEHNR and CDR2 is FQNEAQ (reference sequence). In DNA form, the CDR3 reads TGTGCCAGCACCCTACGAGGCGGGACCACAGATACGCAGTATTTT. This gives the protein CASTLRGGTTDTQYF. Variable domain in full (rest from reference TRBV7-9 and TRBJ2-3): DTGVSQNPRHKITKRGQNVTFRCDPISEHNRLYWYRQTLGQGPEFLTYFQNEAQLEKSRLLSDRFSAERPKGSFSTLEIQRTEQGDSAMYLCASTLRGGTTDTQYFGPGTRLTVL.

This clone came up once. The chain uses TRBV16 and TRBJ1-6, with 7 bases aligning to TRBD1. The junction had 4 bases not matched to a gene; V was cut back by 0 bases and J by 2 bases. From germline, CDR1 is KGHSY and CDR2 FQNENV. This CDR3 comprises 17 residues. CDR3 loop: CASSQSTGSTYNSPLHF. The DNA for the CDR3 is TGTGCCAGCAGCCAATCGACAGGGAGTACCTATAATTCACCCCTCCACTTT.

V and J are TRBV19 and TRBJ2-5, with TRBD2 matching 9 bases. The CDR3 consists of 13 residues. V trimming: 6 bases; J trimming: 3 bases; junction bases outside the gene matches: 2. Germline CDR1 is LNHDA and CDR2 is SQIVND (reference sequence). The CDR3 DNA sequence: TGTGCCAGTAGCAGACTAGCGGAAGAGACCCAGTACTTC. Translation gives CASSRLAEETQYF.

The V gene is TRBV5-1, the J gene TRBJ2-7, with D perhaps matching TRBD1 (5 bases). The V gene's germline CDR1 is SGHRS and CDR2 YFSETQ. V was clipped by 2 bases and J by 3 bases, with 12 bases between them. CDR3 length: 14 amino acids. CDR3 in amino acids: CASSFNQGSYEQYF. CDR3 DNA: TGCGCCAGCAGCTTTAACCAGGGAAGCTACGAGCAGTACTTC.

This chain joins TRBV19 and TRBJ1-5; 8 bases agree with TRBD1. Germline loops: CDR1 LNHDA, CDR2 SQIVND (reference sequence). J gave up 0 bases and V 1 base, and 8 bases lay outside the gene matches. There are 18 residues in the CDR3. The CDR3 reads CASSIASGTGYSNQPQHF. Here the CDR3 DNA reads TGTGCCAGTAGTATAGCGTCCGGGACAGGCTATAGCAATCAGCCCCAGCATTTT.

The CDR3 here is CAWRKGQSYGYTF. CDR3 nucleotide sequence: TGTGCCTGGAGAAAGGGACAGAGCTATGGCTACACCTTC. The rearrangement links TRBV30 to TRBJ1-2, with 7 positions matching TRBD1. This CDR3 is 13 amino acids long. Unmatched junction bases numbered 5, after V lost 3 bases and J lost 4 bases. The germline V gene has CDR1 GTSNPN and CDR2 SVGIG (reference sequence).

This clone has only one observation. J is TRBJ2-5 and V is TRBV5-5, with 9 bases matching TRBD2. Trimming cost V 0 bases and J 4 bases; bases outside gene matches: 1. The germline V gene encodes CDR1 SGHKS and CDR2 YYEKEE (reference sequence). The CDR3 has 14 residues. The CDR3 sequence: CASSLGGLAETQYF. CDR3 nucleotide sequence: TGTGCCAGCAGCTTGGGGGGACTAGCAGAGACCCAGTACTTC.

The chain has TRBV5-5 and TRBJ2-5, with 13 bases aligning to TRBD2. Per the germline V gene, CDR1 is SGHKS and CDR2 is YYEKEE (reference sequence). There are 15 residues in the CDR3. V lost 3 bases and J lost 4; bases outside the gene matches: 3. CDR3 DNA: TGTGCCAGCAGCTGGGGACTAGCGGGAATAGAGACCCAGTACTTC. Protein sequence: CASSWGLAGIETQYF.

The rearrangement uses TRBV5-6 and TRBJ2-7; D may correspond to TRBD1 or TRBD2 (5 bases each). The CDR3 runs 17 residues. Germline CDR1 is SGHDT and CDR2 is YYEEEE. V was cut by 0 bases and J by 4 bases, with 20 bases left in between. CDR3 DNA: TGTGCCAGCAGCTTGGTTGGCATGACAGCCGAGGGTTACGAGCAGTACTTC. This translates into CASSLVGMTAEGYEQYF.

The chain is built from TRBV5-1 and TRBJ1-2; 9 bases line up with TRBD1. Germline CDR1 is SGHRS and CDR2 is YFSETQ. V was pared by 4 bases and J by 4 bases, with 8 bases of the junction left unmatched. CDR3 length equals 15 residues. The CDR3 reads CASSTQPGQGYGYTF. The CDR3 DNA reads as TGCGCCAGCAGCACCCAACCGGGACAGGGCTATGGCTACACCTTC.

The chain uses TRBV14 and TRBJ1-2; 8 nucleotides align to TRBD1. Trimming removed 1 base from V and 1 base from J; junction bases left unmatched: 8. CDR1 and CDR2 (germline): SGHDN, FVKESK. This CDR3 is built from 17 residues. The CDR3 protein is CASSQVRLRGLNYGYTF. Written as DNA, the CDR3 is TGTGCCAGCAGCCAAGTCCGGCTCAGGGGGCTTAACTATGGCTACACCTTC.

This chain connects TRBV25-1 to TRBJ1-4, with a tentative D call TRBD1 (6 bases). CDR1 and CDR2 from the germline V gene are MGHDK and SYGVNS. The CDR3 sequence is 13 residues long. Trimming removed 10 bases at V and 6 bases at J, with 15 bases between. The CDR3 DNA is TGTGCCACCGTTTGGGGGGCGGATGAAAAACTGTTTTTT. Protein sequence: CATVWGADEKLFF.

This clone was observed once. The chain links TRBV10-3 to TRBJ1-1, with D possibly being TRBD1 (5 bases). CDR1 and CDR2 from the germline V gene are ENHRY and SYGVKD. V lost 6 bases and J 6 bases, leaving 11 bases between the germline ends. CDR3 size: 12 residues. This chain's CDR3 is CAISAGSAEAFF. In nucleotides, the CDR3 is TGTGCCATCAGCGCAGGGAGCGCTGAAGCTTTCTTT.

J is TRBJ2-1 and V is TRBV4-1; D is possibly TRBD1 or TRBD2 (5 bases each). The CDR3 is 13 amino acids. The germline gives CDR1 MGHRA, CDR2 YSYEKL. The V end lost 3 bases, the J end lost 6 bases, and 9 bases lay between the germline ends. CDR3 protein: CASSHPGANEQFF. CDR3 coding DNA: TGCGCCAGCAGCCATCCCGGGGCCAATGAGCAGTTCTTC.

This chain uses TRBV2 with TRBJ2-2; 8 nucleotides agree with TRBD2. Germline-derived CDR1 and CDR2 are SNHLY and FYNNEI. The CDR3 is made up of 14 amino acids. Germline trimming cut 6 bases from V and 6 bases from J; bases unmatched to any gene: 6. CDR3 in amino acids: CASRPGLGPGELFF. Here the CDR3 DNA reads TGTGCCAGCAGGCCGGGACTAGGTCCCGGGGAGCTGTTTTTT.

This clone was counted a few times. This chain's CDR3 is CASSLVADRGYEQYF. The CDR3 DNA reads as TGCGCCAGCAGCTTGGTAGCGGACAGGGGATACGAGCAGTACTTC. The V gene is TRBV5-1, the J gene TRBJ2-7, with TRBD1 identical over 9 bases. The CDR3 is made up of 15 amino acids. V lost 0 bases to trimming and J lost 4 bases; unmatched junction nucleotides: 5. Germline-derived CDR1 and CDR2 are SGHRS and YFSETQ.

The count of this clone is one. V and J are TRBV7-3 and TRBJ1-1; D is uncertain. The CDR3 covers 13 residues. Germline V CDR1 and CDR2: SGHTA, FQGTGA. Trimming cost V 3 bases and J 1 base, with 6 bases left between them. CDR3 residues: CASSFSGNTEAFF. CDR3 in DNA: TGTGCCAGCAGCTTTTCGGGGAACACTGAAGCTTTCTTT. Full variable domain (rest looked up from reference TRBV7-3 and TRBJ1-1): GAGVSQTPSNKVTEKGKYVELRCDPISGHTALYWYRQSLGQGPEFLIYFQGTGAADDSGLPNDRFFAVRPEGSVSTLKIQRTERGDSAVYLCASSFSGNTEAFFGQGTRLTVV.

This clone has a single count. This chain uses TRBV7-6 with TRBJ2-2, with D unresolved. Trimming pared 0 bases from V and 3 bases from J, leaving 5 bases between. Germline assignment: CDR1 SGHVS and CDR2 FNYEAQ. The CDR3 has 14 amino acids. The CDR3 loop is CASSLALHTGELFF. The CDR3 coding sequence is TGTGCCAGCAGCTTAGCGTTGCACACCGGGGAGCTGTTTTTT.

The rearrangement links TRBV2 to TRBJ1-5; the D gene is possibly TRBD1 (6 bases). The CDR3 runs to 14 residues. Germline-derived CDR1 and CDR2 are SNHLY and FYNNEI. With 7 bases removed from V and 6 bases from J, the gap between germline ends came to 16 bases. The CDR3 loop reads CASTGGARGQPQHF. In nucleotides, the CDR3 is TGTGCCAGCACCGGGGGGGCCAGGGGTCAGCCCCAGCATTTT.

V is TRBV27 and J is TRBJ1-1, with D unclear. This CDR3 is built from 15 residues. V lost 7 bases and J 3 bases, leaving 18 bases between the germline ends. Germline assignment: CDR1 MNHEY and CDR2 SMNVEV (reference sequence). The CDR3 DNA is TGTGCCAGCACCCTTTTCGGCGGTGAACACACTGAAGCTTTCTTT. It is translated as CASTLFGGEHTEAFF.

This clone was seen just once. The gene calls are TRBV6-1 and TRBJ1-6; TRBD1 might be the D (5 bases). The CDR3 sequence is 15 residues long. V was shortened by 6 bases and J by 6 bases, with 15 bases between the two germline ends. Germline V CDR1 and CDR2: MNHNS, SASEGT. The CDR3 loop reads CASSGSAGLNSPLHF. As DNA, the CDR3 is TGTGCCAGCAGCGGAAGCGCGGGGCTTAATTCACCCCTCCACTTT.

The V call is TRBV27, the J call TRBJ2-1; weak D call: TRBD1 (6 bases). Germline CDR1 reads MNHEY; CDR2 reads SMNVEV (reference sequence). The CDR3 sequence is 15 residues long. Trimming took off 7 bases at V and 9 bases at J, with 22 bases between the two ends. Written as DNA, the CDR3 is TGTGCCAGCACATCCTCAGGGGTCGGTTTCGGTGAGCAGTTCTTC. Translation gives CASTSSGVGFGEQFF.

This clone was counted once. The rearrangement links TRBV2 to TRBJ2-5; 7 nucleotides match TRBD1. Per the germline V gene, CDR1 is SNHLY and CDR2 is FYNNEI. The CDR3 is 13 residues long. V shed 6 bases, J shed 3 bases, and the junction held 4 bases outside the gene matches. The CDR3 region has the DNA TGTGCCAGCAGGGCCGGGACAGAAGAGACCCAGTACTTC. Translating gives CASRAGTEETQYF. Full variable domain (rest looked up from reference TRBV2 and TRBJ2-5): EPEVTQTPSHQVTQMGQEVILRCVPISNHLYFYWYRQILGQKVEFLVSFYNNEISEKSEIFDDQFSVERPDGSNFTLKIRSTKLEDSAMYFCASRAGTEETQYFGPGTRLLVL.

The chain is built from TRBV5-1 and TRBJ1-3, with 7 positions matching TRBD1. This CDR3 is 14 amino acids long. The V gene end was trimmed by 4 bases and the J gene end by 2 bases; junction bases not matched to a gene: 3. Germline CDR1 reads SGHRS; CDR2 reads YFSETQ. The DNA of the CDR3 is TGCGCCAGCAGCGAACAGGGGCCTGGAAACACCATATATTTT. This translates into CASSEQGPGNTIYF.

The gene calls are TRBV28 and TRBJ2-7, with 9 bases lining up with TRBD2. Germline CDR1 MDHEN, CDR2 SYDVKM. The CDR3 loop spans 16 amino acids. With 3 bases clipped from V and 2 bases from J, the junction kept 8 bases outside the gene matches. The CDR3 region is CASSFPSGNSPYEQYF. For the CDR3, the DNA is TGTGCCAGCAGTTTCCCTAGCGGGAACAGTCCCTACGAGCAGTACTTC.

The genes are TRBV18 and TRBJ1-1, with unresolved D. The CDR3 extends over 14 amino acids. The V end lost 6 bases, the J end lost 3 bases, and 14 bases lay between the germline ends. Germline V lookup: CDR1 KGHSH, CDR2 LQKENI. CDR3 sequence reads: CASSTSGGDTEAFF. The CDR3 DNA follows: TGTGCCAGCTCCACCTCTGGCGGAGACACTGAAGCTTTCTTT.